One T cell receptor beta chain is described in this entry. What it binds is unknown. Method: immunoSEQ multiplex PCR; TCRdb's copy keeps in-frame clones and lacks some. The sample lists approximately 230,000 clones, roughly 90% seen once, with 12% in the top ten. The data originate from a study of cytomegalovirus exposure and HLA in healthy donors. The wider study: The roughly 130 validation repertoires used the same platform as the 550 to 850 first-cohort repertoires (as reported by a later analysis).

The ends were cut back, 8 bases at V and 5 bases at J, with 12 bases in the middle. CDR3 size: 13 residues. Germline values: CDR1 MNHEY, CDR2 SVGAGI. Study-wide results and caveats: According to the study, 160 or so TCR beta chains were cytomegalovirus-associated. The classifier reportedly diagnosed cytomegalovirus status with high sensitivity and specificity.

This receptor was obtained from a man between 18 and 35 years old in good health and CMV-seropositive. Sequenced sample: PBMCs. The chain employs TRBV6-5 and TRBJ1-4; D not resolved. Here the CDR3 DNA reads TGTGCCAGCGGTCGCCAGAGAAATGAAAAACTGTTTTTT. It is translated as CASGRQRNEKLFF.